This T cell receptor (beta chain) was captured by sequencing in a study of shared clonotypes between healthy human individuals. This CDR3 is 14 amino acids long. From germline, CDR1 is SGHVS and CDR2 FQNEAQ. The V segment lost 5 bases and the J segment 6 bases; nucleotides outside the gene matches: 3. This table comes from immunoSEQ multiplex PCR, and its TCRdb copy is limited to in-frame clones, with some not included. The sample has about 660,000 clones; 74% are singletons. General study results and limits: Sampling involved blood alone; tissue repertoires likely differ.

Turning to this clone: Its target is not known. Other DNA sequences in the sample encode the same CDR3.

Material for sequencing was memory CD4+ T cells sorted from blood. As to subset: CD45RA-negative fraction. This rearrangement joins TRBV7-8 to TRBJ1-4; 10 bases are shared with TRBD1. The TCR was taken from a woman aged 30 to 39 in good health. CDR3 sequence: CASSRGQGYEKLFF. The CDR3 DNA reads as TGTGCCAGCAGCCGGGGACAGGGGTATGAAAAACTGTTTTTT.